Sequencing of this T cell receptor beta chain was carried out in a study of T cell clonality in common variable immunodeficiency. This clone was detected ten times or more. What it binds is unknown. From the germline J gene comes the end of the CDR3, since the read stops 3 residues before it. Profiling relied on immunoSEQ multiplex PCR, and the TCRdb table lists in-frame clones only, not all of them. The sample yields 40,000 to 65,000 clones, without any singletons. Caucasian heritage predominated among both patients and controls. Germline CDR1 reads KGHSH; CDR2 reads LQKENI. V lost 5 bases to trimming and J lost 4 bases; unmatched junction nucleotides: 9. There are 16 residues in the CDR3. Regarding the study as a whole: What drives increased CVID clonality needs T cell subpopulation sequencing. Reportedly, TCR beta sequences from common variable immunodeficiency showed fewer deletions and N-nucleotide insertions.

The sequencing sample was made of peripheral blood mononuclear cells. The sequence derives from a person between 18 and 75 years old in good health. The chain employs TRBV18 and TRBJ2-5; 11 nucleotides match TRBD2. CDR3 region: CASSDLLAGEAETQYF. The CDR3 DNA, read in part, is TGTGCCAGCTCAGACCTACTAGCGGGAGAGGCAGAGACC.